The rows below give T cell receptor beta chains drawn from one sample of a study of blood T cell repertoires in COVID-19. Method: immunoSEQ multiplex PCR; TCRdb's copy keeps in-frame clones and lacks some. The sample holds some 110,000 clones, about two thirds seen once. Source material: peripheral blood. These receptors all come from a human donor with acute or convalescent COVID-19. The donor label of this sample is uncertain. CDR3s include the opening cysteine and the closing phenylalanine or tryptophan. Each record gives: clone size, D gene, V gene, J gene, CDR3 DNA, CDR3 protein. D genes are given only for firm matches. Some rows have no size entry. The others give once, few or many, or a class for an expanded clone.

clone_size: once; d_call: NA; v_call: TRBV5-5; j_call: TRBJ2-5; cdr3_nt: TGTGCCAGCAGCTTGACAGGGAGTCCAGAGACCCAGTACTTC; cdr3_aa: CASSLTGSPETQYF
clone_size: NA; d_call: NA; v_call: TRBV29-1; j_call: TRBJ1-1; cdr3_nt: TGCAGCGTTGTAGGCAACAGGAACGCTGAAGCTTTCTTT; cdr3_aa: CSVVGNRNAEAFF
clone_size: NA; d_call: NA; v_call: TRBV7-2; j_call: TRBJ2-3; cdr3_nt: TGTGCCAGCAGCTTAGGCAGGGCGCGCTTTACAGATACGCAGTATTTT; cdr3_aa: CASSLGRARFTDTQYF
clone_size: NA; d_call: NA; v_call: TRBV27; j_call: TRBJ1-6; cdr3_nt: TGTGCCAGCAGTTTATCGACGGGGATTTCACCCCTCCACTTT; cdr3_aa: CASSLSTGISPLHF
clone_size: few; d_call: NA; v_call: TRBV21-1; j_call: TRBJ2-1; cdr3_nt: TGTGCCAGCAGCAAAGTCGTGGGCGGGAATGAGCAGTTCTTC; cdr3_aa: CASSKVVGGNEQFF
clone_size: NA; d_call: TRBD1; v_call: TRBV6-6; j_call: TRBJ1-5; cdr3_nt: TGTGCCAGCAGTTTTGGACAGGGGGGACAGCCCCAGCATTTT; cdr3_aa: CASSFGQGGQPQHF
clone_size: NA; d_call: TRBD1; v_call: TRBV5-1; j_call: TRBJ2-2; cdr3_nt: TGCGCCAGCAGCCCTCGGACAGGGGATTCCGGGGAGCTGTTTTTT; cdr3_aa: CASSPRTGDSGELFF
clone_size: NA; d_call: NA; v_call: TRBV5-6; j_call: TRBJ1-6; cdr3_nt: TGTGCCAGCAGCTTGGACGGGGTTGATTCACCCCTCCACTTT; cdr3_aa: CASSLDGVDSPLHF
clone_size: NA; d_call: TRBD1; v_call: TRBV6-6; j_call: TRBJ1-2; cdr3_nt: TGTGCCAGCAGTGTCTTCGGGGGACAGGGTCGGGATGGCTACACCTTC; cdr3_aa: CASSVFGGQGRDGYTF
clone_size: NA; d_call: NA; v_call: TRBV25-1; j_call: TRBJ1-2; cdr3_nt: TGTGCCAGCATATATCCAGGGTTTGGCTACACCTTC; cdr3_aa: CASIYPGFGYTF
clone_size: NA; d_call: NA; v_call: TRBV6-5; j_call: TRBJ1-6; cdr3_nt: TGTGCCAGCAAAGGAGGACGGACAGTATCAGCACCCCTCCACTTT; cdr3_aa: CASKGGRTVSAPLHF
clone_size: NA; d_call: NA; v_call: TRBV27; j_call: TRBJ1-6; cdr3_nt: TGTGCCAGCAGGCGACGGGGTTATAATTCACCCCTCCACTTT; cdr3_aa: CASRRRGYNSPLHF
clone_size: many; d_call: NA; v_call: TRBV11-2; j_call: TRBJ1-2; cdr3_nt: TGTGCCAGCAGCTCCCGGGGGGGCTATGGCTACACCTTC; cdr3_aa: CASSSRGGYGYTF
clone_size: NA; d_call: TRBD1; v_call: TRBV7-9; j_call: TRBJ1-2; cdr3_nt: TGTGCCAGCAGCTTAGTACCAGGGGGAGATGGCTACACCTTC; cdr3_aa: CASSLVPGGDGYTF
clone_size: NA; d_call: NA; v_call: TRBV5-1; j_call: TRBJ2-3; cdr3_nt: TGCGCCAGCAGCTTGGCCCAGAATTCGGATACGCAGTATTTT; cdr3_aa: CASSLAQNSDTQYF
clone_size: NA; d_call: TRBD1; v_call: TRBV6-5; j_call: TRBJ2-1; cdr3_nt: TGTGCCAGCAACCCCCAAGGGACAGGGGGCAATGAGCAGTTCTTC; cdr3_aa: CASNPQGTGGNEQFF
clone_size: NA; d_call: TRBD2; v_call: TRBV11-3; j_call: TRBJ2-1; cdr3_nt: TGTGCCAGCAGCCCGGGGGGGGGTAGGCGGGATGAGCAGTTCTTC; cdr3_aa: CASSPGGGRRDEQFF
clone_size: NA; d_call: TRBD1; v_call: TRBV6-5; j_call: TRBJ1-1; cdr3_nt: TGTGCCAGCAGTTACGGGCGGGACAGGGGGAAAGCTTTCTTT; cdr3_aa: CASSYGRDRGKAFF
clone_size: NA; d_call: NA; v_call: TRBV24-1; j_call: TRBJ2-5; cdr3_nt: TGTGCCACCAGTGACCCGACAGAACAAGAGACCCAGTACTTC; cdr3_aa: CATSDPTEQETQYF
clone_size: few; d_call: NA; v_call: TRBV28; j_call: TRBJ2-7; cdr3_nt: TGTGCCAGCAGTTTCTTAACAGGATACGAGCAGTACTTC; cdr3_aa: CASSFLTGYEQYF
clone_size: NA; d_call: TRBD1; v_call: TRBV7-2; j_call: TRBJ2-1; cdr3_nt: TGTGCCAGCAGCCCGAGCCCCGGGACAGGGCGTTTACGTAAGAATGAGCAGTTCTTC; cdr3_aa: CASSPSPGTGRLRKNEQFF
clone_size: few; d_call: NA; v_call: TRBV12-3/TRBV12-4; j_call: TRBJ1-4; cdr3_nt: TGTGCCAGCGCAGGGGTCGGTGAAAAACTGTTTTTT; cdr3_aa: CASAGVGEKLFF
clone_size: few; d_call: NA; v_call: TRBV19; j_call: TRBJ1-6; cdr3_nt: TGTGCCAGTAGTCAGGGGACGGTCTATTCACCCCTCCACTTT; cdr3_aa: CASSQGTVYSPLHF
clone_size: NA; d_call: NA; v_call: TRBV10-2; j_call: TRBJ2-5; cdr3_nt: TGCGCCAGCAATAAACAGGGATTAAAAGAGACCCAGTACTTC; cdr3_aa: CASNKQGLKETQYF
clone_size: few; d_call: NA; v_call: TRBV7-8; j_call: TRBJ1-2; cdr3_nt: TGTGCCAGCAGCCACCTCAGGGATTTTAACTATGGCTACACCTTC; cdr3_aa: CASSHLRDFNYGYTF
clone_size: NA; d_call: NA; v_call: TRBV21-1; j_call: TRBJ1-1; cdr3_nt: TGTGCCAGCAGCAGGGCGACAGGGGGCATCACTGAAGCTTTCTTT; cdr3_aa: CASSRATGGITEAFF
clone_size: NA; d_call: NA; v_call: TRBV6-5; j_call: TRBJ2-2; cdr3_nt: TGTGCCAGCAGAGTATCCGGTGGCACCGGGGAGCTGTTTTTT; cdr3_aa: CASRVSGGTGELFF
clone_size: once; d_call: NA; v_call: TRBV6-2/TRBV6-3; j_call: TRBJ1-2; cdr3_nt: TGTGCCAGCAGTCCCCTCCGCGGGTCGGGTGGCTACACCTTC; cdr3_aa: CASSPLRGSGGYTF
clone_size: NA; d_call: NA; v_call: TRBV6-5; j_call: TRBJ2-5; cdr3_nt: TGTGCCAGCAGAACACAGGGCCAAGAGACCCAGTACTTC; cdr3_aa: CASRTQGQETQYF
clone_size: NA; d_call: NA; v_call: TRBV30; j_call: TRBJ1-2; cdr3_nt: TGTGCCTGGAGTCAGGGCTTAGCTAACTATGGCTACACCTTC; cdr3_aa: CAWSQGLANYGYTF
clone_size: NA; d_call: NA; v_call: TRBV29-1; j_call: TRBJ1-1; cdr3_nt: TGCAGCGCCCCAGGCCGAGGGTTAGGCACTGAAGCTTTCTTT; cdr3_aa: CSAPGRGLGTEAFF
clone_size: NA; d_call: NA; v_call: TRBV5-1; j_call: TRBJ2-5; cdr3_nt: TGCGCCAGCAGCTTGGGACTCAATCCCGGCGGGGGCTCCCAAGAGACCCAGTACTTC; cdr3_aa: CASSLGLNPGGGSQETQYF
clone_size: NA; d_call: TRBD1; v_call: TRBV4-1; j_call: TRBJ2-4; cdr3_nt: TGCGCCAGCCGCGAGAACAGGGGAGAAGCCAAAAACATTCAGTACTTC; cdr3_aa: CASRENRGEAKNIQYF
clone_size: NA; d_call: NA; v_call: TRBV7-2; j_call: TRBJ1-3; cdr3_nt: TGTGCCAGCAGCTTGTTCAGGGGCACTAGGACGTCTGGAAACACCATATATTTT; cdr3_aa: CASSLFRGTRTSGNTIYF
clone_size: NA; d_call: NA; v_call: TRBV13; j_call: TRBJ2-1; cdr3_nt: TGTGCCAGCAGGGTGTGGGGGGAGAGGAATGAGCAGTTCTTC; cdr3_aa: CASRVWGERNEQFF
clone_size: NA; d_call: TRBD1; v_call: TRBV30; j_call: TRBJ1-6; cdr3_nt: TGTGCCTGGAGTGCGGGACAGGGCGGGATAGGGCCCCTCCACTTT; cdr3_aa: CAWSAGQGGIGPLHF
clone_size: NA; d_call: NA; v_call: TRBV3-1/TRBV3-2; j_call: TRBJ1-2; cdr3_nt: TGTGCCAGCGGGGAACGGGGATTTCTCTATAAGGGAGGCTACACCTTC; cdr3_aa: CASGERGFLYKGGYTF
clone_size: NA; d_call: TRBD1; v_call: TRBV4-1; j_call: TRBJ1-2; cdr3_nt: TGCGCCAGCAGCCAAGGACAGGGGGCATTTTCCTACACCTTC; cdr3_aa: CASSQGQGAFSYTF
clone_size: NA; d_call: NA; v_call: TRBV4-1; j_call: TRBJ1-5; cdr3_nt: TGCGCCAGCAGCCAAGATCGGGGGAATCAGCCCCAGCATTTT; cdr3_aa: CASSQDRGNQPQHF
clone_size: NA; d_call: NA; v_call: TRBV30; j_call: TRBJ2-3; cdr3_nt: TGTGCCTGGGGGAGGGGGTTTAGCACAGATACGCAGTATTTT; cdr3_aa: CAWGRGFSTDTQYF
clone_size: NA; d_call: NA; v_call: TRBV9; j_call: TRBJ1-2; cdr3_nt: TGTGCCAGCAGCGTTTCCCAGAACTATGGCTACACCTTC; cdr3_aa: CASSVSQNYGYTF
clone_size: NA; d_call: NA; v_call: TRBV10-3; j_call: TRBJ2-3; cdr3_nt: TGTGCCATCGCGGCGTATAGCACAGATACGCAGTATTTT; cdr3_aa: CAIAAYSTDTQYF
clone_size: NA; d_call: TRBD2; v_call: TRBV7-3; j_call: TRBJ2-1; cdr3_nt: TGTGCCAGCAGCTTTGGCGGGGGAGGAGAGCAGTTCTTC; cdr3_aa: CASSFGGGGEQFF
clone_size: NA; d_call: NA; v_call: TRBV2; j_call: TRBJ2-1; cdr3_nt: TGTGCCAGCAGTCTAAGGGGACACCTCTACAATGAGCAGTTCTTC; cdr3_aa: CASSLRGHLYNEQFF
clone_size: NA; d_call: TRBD1; v_call: TRBV6-5; j_call: TRBJ2-6; cdr3_nt: TGTGCCAGCAGTTACGGACAGGGCTCTGGGGCCAACGTCCTGACTTTC; cdr3_aa: CASSYGQGSGANVLTF
clone_size: NA; d_call: TRBD1; v_call: TRBV19; j_call: TRBJ1-5; cdr3_nt: TGTGCCAGCCAACGTCGGACAGGGCAGGGACTTGAATCAACGCCCCAGCATTTT; cdr3_aa: CASQRRTGQGLESTPQHF
clone_size: NA; d_call: TRBD1; v_call: TRBV2; j_call: TRBJ1-1; cdr3_nt: TGTGCCAGCATTCGGACAGGGGTGGTCACTGAAGCTTTCTTT; cdr3_aa: CASIRTGVVTEAFF
clone_size: NA; d_call: NA; v_call: TRBV29-1; j_call: TRBJ2-1; cdr3_nt: TGCAGCGTTGAAGATGGCCAGGGCTTAAACAATGAGCAGTTCTTC; cdr3_aa: CSVEDGQGLNNEQFF
clone_size: NA; d_call: NA; v_call: TRBV28; j_call: TRBJ1-5; cdr3_nt: TGTGCCAGCAGTTTGTCAGGGTATAGCAATCAGCCCCAGCATTTT; cdr3_aa: CASSLSGYSNQPQHF
clone_size: NA; d_call: NA; v_call: TRBV12-3/TRBV12-4; j_call: TRBJ2-5; cdr3_nt: TGTGCCAGCAGTCCCACTTCGGGTTTGGCCCAGTACTTC; cdr3_aa: CASSPTSGLAQYF
clone_size: NA; d_call: NA; v_call: TRBV11-2; j_call: TRBJ1-4; cdr3_nt: TGTGCCAGCAGCTTAAGTGGGCTTGCAACTAATGAAAAACTGTTTTTT; cdr3_aa: CASSLSGLATNEKLFF
clone_size: NA; d_call: TRBD2; v_call: TRBV7-9; j_call: TRBJ2-1; cdr3_nt: TGTGCCAGCAGCCCAATCGGACTAGCGGGGGACAATGAGCAGTTCTTC; cdr3_aa: CASSPIGLAGDNEQFF
clone_size: NA; d_call: TRBD2; v_call: TRBV4-1; j_call: TRBJ2-2; cdr3_nt: TGCGCCAGCAGCCACCTAGCGGGGGTGGGCACCGGGGAGCTGTTTTTT; cdr3_aa: CASSHLAGVGTGELFF